The 14 T cell receptor beta chains listed next were all sequenced from one sample in a study of neoadjuvant anti-PD-1 for oral cavity cancer. Profiling relied on immunoSEQ multiplex PCR, and the TCRdb table lists in-frame clones only, not all of them. The table includes 30,000 to 40,000 clones, approximately 87% detected once. The sample consisted of PBMCs, taken before nivolumab (anti-PD-1) treatment. The source is a person aged 35-79 years with oral cavity squamous cell carcinoma.

This chain links TRBV9 with TRBJ2-1; unclear D gene. V was shortened by 1 base and J by 0 bases, with 11 bases between the two germline ends. The CDR3 has 16 amino acids. Per the germline V gene, CDR1 is SGDLS and CDR2 is YYNGEE. The CDR3 DNA follows: TGTGCCAGCAGCGTAAGGTCCGGAAGCTCCTACAATGAGCAGTTCTTC. Amino acids: CASSVRSGSSYNEQFF.

This rearrangement joins TRBV6-5 to TRBJ1-6; D uncertain. V was clipped by 0 bases and J by 7 bases, with 4 bases between them. The V gene's germline CDR1 is MNHEY and CDR2 SVGAGI. This CDR3 has 13 amino acids. The CDR3 loop reads CASSYSLNSPLHF. The CDR3 coding sequence is TGTGCCAGCAGTTACTCCCTAAATTCACCCCTCCACTTT.

This CDR3 reads CASTGTPEPRNTIYF. CDR3 nucleotides: TGTGCCAGCACCGGGACACCCGAACCTAGAAACACCATATATTTT. This sequence joins TRBV9 and TRBJ1-3; weak D call: TRBD1 (6 bases). The CDR3 has 15 amino acids. Germline assignment: CDR1 SGDLS and CDR2 YYNGEE. The V end lost 6 bases, the J end lost 5 bases, and 18 bases lay between the germline ends.

The gene calls are TRBV7-3 and TRBJ2-3; D gene ambiguous. This CDR3 region has 13 residues. The germline V and J ends were trimmed by 8 bases and 2 bases, with 11 bases remaining between them. Germline V gene sequence: CDR1 SGHTA, CDR2 FQGTGA. The chain's CDR3 is CASPMGLTDTQYF. CDR3 DNA: TGTGCCAGCCCCATGGGCCTCACAGATACGCAGTATTTT. Using reference TRBV7-3 and TRBJ2-3 for the parts outside the CDR3, the full variable domain is GAGVSQTPSNKVTEKGKYVELRCDPISGHTALYWYRQSLGQGPEFLIYFQGTGAADDSGLPNDRFFAVRPEGSVSTLKIQRTERGDSAVYLCASPMGLTDTQYFGPGTRLTVL.

This chain links TRBV2 with TRBJ2-3; 13 bases line up with TRBD2. V was clipped by 6 bases and J by 2 bases; unmatched bases: 5. The CDR3 length is 16 residues. In germline, CDR1 is SNHLY, CDR2 FYNNEI. In DNA, the CDR3 is TGTGCCAGCAGAGCGGGACTAGCGGGGTCCACAGATACGCAGTATTTT. It codes for CASRAGLAGSTDTQYF.

The rearrangement joins TRBV28 to TRBJ2-7; a weak D match, TRBD2 (7 bases). There are 14 residues in the CDR3. The germline V and J ends were trimmed by 5 bases and 2 bases, with 13 bases remaining between them. Germline lookup yields CDR1 MDHEN and CDR2 SYDVKM. Here the CDR3 reads CASSPTGRAYEQYF. DNA for the CDR3: TGTGCCAGCAGTCCAACAGGGAGGGCCTACGAGCAGTACTTC.

This chain connects TRBV15 to TRBJ2-7; D is perhaps TRBD2 (6 bases). Trimming took 0 bases from V and 6 from J, leaving 12 bases between them. Germline V gene sequence: CDR1 LNHNV, CDR2 YYDKDF (reference sequence). This CDR3 comprises 14 residues. The CDR3 region has the DNA TGTGCCACCAGCAGAGATCCCAGACTAGGCGAGCAGTACTTC. It encodes CATSRDPRLGEQYF.

The rearrangement links TRBV5-4 to TRBJ2-5, with D hard to call. The CDR3 is 14 residues long. Germline assignment: CDR1 SGHNT and CDR2 YYREEE (reference sequence). V gave up 6 bases and J gave up 0 bases, with 12 bases separating them. The CDR3 nucleotides read TGTGCCAGCAAGGAATCTAGAAACCAAGAGACCCAGTACTTC. This encodes CASKESRNQETQYF.

The gene calls are TRBV2 and TRBJ1-1, with 7 bases fitting TRBD1. The CDR3 covers 12 residues. Per the germline V gene, CDR1 is SNHLY and CDR2 is FYNNEI. The V segment lost 6 bases and the J segment 7 bases; nucleotides outside the gene matches: 5. In DNA form, the CDR3 reads TGTGCCAGCAGCCTCGGACAGGTTGAAGCTTTCTTT. Its protein is CASSLGQVEAFF.

The genes are TRBV5-4 and TRBJ2-1, with 11 bases identical to TRBD2. This CDR3 region has 16 residues. Trimming cost V 4 bases and J 7 bases; bases outside gene matches: 10. From germline, CDR1 is SGHNT and CDR2 YYREEE (reference sequence). CDR3 region: CASSPQPPSGGNEQFF. DNA for the CDR3: TGTGCCAGCAGCCCCCAACCCCCTAGCGGGGGGAATGAGCAGTTCTTC.

The chain combines TRBV21-1 with TRBJ2-7; the table's D call of TRBD1 was not tested on the DNA. TRBV21-1 is termed a pseudogene. The CDR3 covers 13 residues. As DNA, the CDR3 is TGTGCCAGCAGCATCACAGGGGGCCGCGAGCAGTACTTC. Protein: CASSITGGREQYF.

This clone is deemed medium-sized. The chain recombines TRBV28 with TRBJ1-6; tentatively, D is TRBD1 (5 bases). The CDR3 covers 14 residues. The germline CDR1 and CDR2 sequences are MDHEN and SYDVKM. Deletions cut 6 bases from V and 8 bases from J, with 14 bases between. Here the CDR3 DNA reads TGTGCCAGCAGGTCCGGGACCAGAGATTCACCCCTCCACTTT. It codes for CASRSGTRDSPLHF. The whole variable domain, filled in from reference TRBV28 and TRBJ1-6, reads DVKVTQSSRYLVKRTGEKVFLECVQDMDHENMFWYRQDPGLGLRLIYFSYDVKMKEKGDIPEGYSVSREKKERFSLILESASTNQTSMYLCASRSGTRDSPLHFGNGTRLTVT.

This chain uses TRBV27 with TRBJ1-4, with TRBD1 matching over 9 bases. CDR3 size: 18 residues. Germline V gives CDR1 MNHEY, CDR2 SMNVEV (reference sequence). V was clipped by 0 bases and J by 8 bases; unmatched bases: 13. The CDR3 region is CASSLSYRTGGGGEKLFF. For the CDR3, the DNA is TGTGCCAGCAGTTTATCCTACCGTACAGGGGGCGGCGGGGAAAAACTGTTTTTT.

The CDR3 bases are TGTGCCAGCAGCGTCTCGTCGGGGGCCTCCTACGAGCAGTACTTC. As protein: CASSVSSGASYEQYF. This rearrangement joins TRBV9 to TRBJ2-7, with D perhaps matching TRBD1 or TRBD2 (6 bases each). The germline CDR1 and CDR2 sequences are SGDLS and YYNGEE. This CDR3 comprises 15 residues. Trimming left V 2 bases short and J 0 bases short, with 12 bases between. The full variable domain, its missing parts supplied by reference TRBV9 and TRBJ2-7, is DSGVTQTPKHLITATGQRVTLRCSPRSGDLSVYWYQQSLDQGLQFLIQYYNGEERAKGNILERFSAQQFPDLHSELNLSSLELGDSALYFCASSVSSGASYEQYFGPGTRLTVT.